These T cell receptor beta chains were read from a single sample in a study of T-cell reconstitution after alpha-beta-depleted transplantation in children. TCRdb reanalysed the PCR reads using MiXCR and keeps one entry per CDR3 protein. Among under 750,000 distinct CDR3 sequences, around 23% were seen once, and the ten largest hold 12% to 15%. The specimen was PBMCs, mostly from graft donor cells, collected 360 days after TCRalphabeta/CD19-depleted stem cell transplant. The receptors come from a boy in the first two years of life who had a stem cell transplant for acute myeloid leukemia, so the T cells may come from the graft donor. CDR3s include the opening cysteine and the closing phenylalanine or tryptophan. Fields, in order: J gene, clone size, V gene, D gene, CDR3 DNA, CDR3 protein. The D gene is left open where the match is weak. The size entry is marked missing in some rows and otherwise reads once, few, many or a size class.

TRBJ2-6 - TRBV20-1 - TGCAGTGCTAGAGGGGATACGGGATTTGGTGGGGCCAACGTCCTGACTTTC CSARGDTGFGGANVLTF
TRBJ1-2 few TRBV7-9 - TGTGCCAGCAGCCCCCCTCGAGTCAACTATGGCTACACCTTC CASSPPRVNYGYTF
TRBJ2-1 - TRBV10-3 TRBD2 TGTGCCATCAGTGACCCCGGGACTAGGGCCCACAATGAGCAGTTCTTC CAISDPGTRAHNEQFF
TRBJ2-2 many TRBV6-5 TRBD1 TGTGCCAGCAGTTACCCTGCACGAAGGACAGGGGGGAACACCGGGGAGCTGTTTTTT CASSYPARRTGGNTGELFF
TRBJ1-1 many TRBV28 - TGTGCCAGCAGGCCACTGGGCAGGGTGGGCACTGAAGCTTTCTTT CASRPLGRVGTEAFF
TRBJ2-2 - TRBV5-5 TRBD1 TGTGCCAGCAGCTTATTGACAGGGGTGGACACCGGGGAGCTGTTTTTT CASSLLTGVDTGELFF
TRBJ2-5 many TRBV5-1 TRBD2 TGCGCCAGCAGCTTGAAACTAGCGAGACAAGAGACCCAGTACTTC CASSLKLARQETQYF
TRBJ2-7 many TRBV10-3 TRBD2 TGTGCCTCGCAGCGTAGCGGGGGGGCCTTCGAGCAGTACTTC CASQRSGGAFEQYF
TRBJ2-4 many TRBV7-6 TRBD1 TGTGCCAGCAGCTTAGCGACTCCGACAGGGGTTTTCAAAAACATTCAGTACTTC CASSLATPTGVFKNIQYF
TRBJ1-6 few TRBV20-1 - TGCAGTGCGAGGGACCGAGGGGGATCCTTCCCCTATTCACCCCTCCACTTT CSARDRGGSFPYSPLHF
TRBJ2-1 many TRBV7-8 - TGTGCCAGCAGCGCGCAGGGATCCTACAATGAGCAGTTCTTC CASSAQGSYNEQFF
TRBJ2-3 - TRBV6-5 TRBD2 TGTGCCAGCAGTTACTCGGGGGGACTAATGAATAATGCGGATACGCAGTATTTT CASSYSGGLMNNADTQYF
TRBJ2-1 many TRBV11-1 TRBD2 TGTGCCAGCAGCTTACAGAATTCTGTGCGGGGGGTCGCCTACAATGAGCAGTTCTTC CASSLQNSVRGVAYNEQFF
TRBJ2-1 - TRBV9 TRBD2 TGTGCCAGCAGCGTAGGGACTAGCCTCAATGAGCAGTTCTTC CASSVGTSLNEQFF
TRBJ2-7 few TRBV11-2 TRBD2 TGTGCCAGCAGCTTGACTAGCGGGGGGGCCGTCTACGAGCAGTACTTC CASSLTSGGAVYEQYF
TRBJ1-4 - TRBV20-1 - TGCAGTGCTAGCGGCCCAACTAATGAAAAACTGTTTTTT CSASGPTNEKLFF
TRBJ2-3 few TRBV6-2/TRBV6-3 - TGTGCCAGCGGGCGCATCCCAGATACGCAGTATTTT CASGRIPDTQYF
TRBJ1-1 - TRBV12-3/TRBV12-4 - TGTGCCAGCAGTTTACGTAAGAACACTGAAGCTTTCTTT CASSLRKNTEAFF
TRBJ2-1 - TRBV12-3/TRBV12-4 TRBD2 TGTGCCAGGGTAGCGGGGGGCCGGTCCTACAATGAGCAGTTCTTC CARVAGGRSYNEQFF
TRBJ1-6 few TRBV12-3/TRBV12-4 TRBD1 TGTGCCAGCAGCAACCAGGGGACAGGAGGGAGAAATTCACCCCTCCACTTT CASSNQGTGGRNSPLHF
TRBJ1-3 many TRBV29-1 - TGCAGCGTTGAAGATGGACCGGGGCGGGGAACTGGAAACACCATATATTTT CSVEDGPGRGTGNTIYF
TRBJ2-3 many TRBV4-1 - TGCGCCAGCAGAAAGCAGATCCACTACACAGATACGCAGTATTTT CASRKQIHYTDTQYF
TRBJ2-1 many TRBV29-1 TRBD1 TGCAGCGTTGAAGTTCCGGGACAGGGGACCTACAATGAGCAGTTCTTC CSVEVPGQGTYNEQFF
TRBJ1-1 - TRBV5-1 - TGCGCCAGCAGCTTGGCACAGGGAAGCACTGAAGCTTTCTTT CASSLAQGSTEAFF
TRBJ2-1 many TRBV15 - TGTGCCACCAGCACGCCGACAGCTTACAATGAGCAGTTCTTC CATSTPTAYNEQFF
TRBJ2-2 many TRBV12-3/TRBV12-4 - TGTGCCAGCAGTCCGGGACCAGAGAACACCGGGGAGCTGTTTTTT CASSPGPENTGELFF
TRBJ1-1 - TRBV7-2 TRBD1 TGTGCCAGCAGCCCCCAGACAGGGCGGATCACTGAAGCTTTCTTT CASSPQTGRITEAFF
TRBJ1-3 - TRBV20-1 - TGCAGCTCCAGAGGACCGGGTCCGGTCTCTGGAAACACCATATATTTT CSSRGPGPVSGNTIYF
TRBJ1-2 few TRBV7-6 - TGTGCCAGCAGCTCTAGCGGGGGCCGGAACTATGGCTACACCTTC CASSSSGGRNYGYTF
TRBJ2-2 - TRBV20-1 TRBD1 TGCAGTGCTAGAGATAACCAGGGGGCAGACGGGGAGCTGTTTTTT CSARDNQGADGELFF
TRBJ1-5 - TRBV5-1 TRBD1 TGCGCCAGCAGCATAGGGACAGGCAGCAATCAGCCCCAGCATTTT CASSIGTGSNQPQHF
TRBJ2-1 few TRBV6-5 TRBD2 TGTGCCAGCAGTTACCCGAGCGGGACCTACAATGAGCAGTTCTTC CASSYPSGTYNEQFF
TRBJ2-1 many TRBV7-2 TRBD2 TGTGCCAGCAGCTTGACTAGCGGGGGGGCAGAGCAGTTCTTC CASSLTSGGAEQFF
TRBJ2-5 many TRBV20-1 TRBD1 TGCAGTGCTACACCGGGACAGGGGACAGAGACCCAGTACTTC CSATPGQGTETQYF
TRBJ1-1 few TRBV20-1 - TGCAGTGCTAGCCCTGAAGCTTTCTTT CSASPEAFF
TRBJ2-1 many TRBV4-2 TRBD2 TGTGCCAGCAGCCGCAGACTAGCGGGTGGCGAGCAGTTCTTC CASSRRLAGGEQFF
TRBJ1-5 few TRBV21-1 - TGTGCCAGCAGCAAACTACGACAGGATCAGCCCCAGCATTTT CASSKLRQDQPQHF
TRBJ2-1 - TRBV27 TRBD2 TGTGCCAGCAGTTTATCGGCTAGCGGGGCTTACAATGAGCAGTTCTTC CASSLSASGAYNEQFF
TRBJ2-5 - TRBV25-1 - TGTGCCAGCAGTGAAAATTCCCTCGAGACCCAGTACTTC CASSENSLETQYF
TRBJ2-1 few TRBV20-1 TRBD2 TGCAGTGCGACCCTAGCGGGGGCCACCTTCTACAATGAGCAGTTCTTC CSATLAGATFYNEQFF
TRBJ2-1 few TRBV20-1 - TGCAGTGCTCCGGCCGGGGCCCCGAGCTCCTACAATGAGCAGTTCTTC CSAPAGAPSSYNEQFF
TRBJ2-5 - TRBV12-3/TRBV12-4 TRBD1 TGTGCCAGCAGTACCCGGGACAGGGGGTACCAAGAGACCCAGTACTTC CASSTRDRGYQETQYF
TRBJ2-1 few TRBV20-1 - TGCAGTGCTAGAGATAGGCGTGACAATGAGCAGTTCTTC CSARDRRDNEQFF
TRBJ1-3 many TRBV20-1 - TGCAGTGCTAGAGATGCGGCAGCATTACCCTCTGGAAACACCATATATTTT CSARDAAALPSGNTIYF
TRBJ2-7 - TRBV20-1 TRBD2 TGCAGTGCTAGACTAGCGGGGAATCCCTACGAGCAGTACTTC CSARLAGNPYEQYF
TRBJ2-1 - TRBV5-1 - TGCGCCAGCAGCTTGGCCGGCGGGGTCGGTTCCTACAATGAGCAGTTCTTC CASSLAGGVGSYNEQFF
TRBJ1-6 many TRBV5-1 - TGCGCCAGCAGCTTGGTGTCAGGGAATTCACCCCTCCACTTT CASSLVSGNSPLHF
TRBJ2-3 many TRBV4-3 TRBD2 TGCGCCAGCAGCCAAGAACGAGCGGGGCACACAGATACGCAGTATTTT CASSQERAGHTDTQYF